These 3 T cell receptor beta chains were all obtained from the same sample, sequenced in a study of blood T cell repertoires in COVID-19. Assay used: immunoSEQ multiplex PCR; TCRdb lists only in-frame clones, some missing. Of about 180,000 clones listed, roughly 84% were seen once; the top ten hold 13% to 15%. Sequenced: PBMCs or T cells enriched from blood (not recorded which). The receptors shown here come from a man aged 45-65 years who had recovered from COVID-19.

This chain links TRBV5-1 with TRBJ1-4; TRBD1 aligns across 8 bases. This CDR3 is built from 14 residues. The germline gives CDR1 SGHRS, CDR2 YFSETQ. Losses at the gene ends were 0 bases for V and 7 bases for J; bases not matched to a gene: 2. The chain's CDR3 is CASSLDRGGEKLFF. The CDR3 bases are TGCGCCAGCAGCTTGGACAGGGGGGGTGAAAAACTGTTTTTT.

The chain couples TRBV7-2 to TRBJ1-1; 8 bases are a match to TRBD1. The CDR3 length is 15 residues. The germline V gene has CDR1 SGHTA and CDR2 FQGNSA. V gave up 2 bases and J gave up 7 bases; unmatched junction bases: 9. The CDR3 region has the DNA TGTGCCAGCAGCTTACGAGGACAGGGCGGTATTGAAGCTTTCTTT. As protein: CASSLRGQGGIEAFF. Full variable domain (outside the CDR3, taken from reference TRBV7-2 and TRBJ1-1): GAGVSQSPSNKVTEKGKDVELRCDPISGHTALYWYRQSLGQGLEFLIYFQGNSAPDKSGLPSDRFSAERTGGSVSTLTIQRTQQEDSAVYLCASSLRGQGGIEAFFGQGTRLTVV.

This clone has more than one count but fewer than ten. This chain uses TRBV7-6 with TRBJ1-2, with a tentative D call TRBD1 (5 bases). The CDR3 consists of 19 residues. Trimming took 0 bases from V and 5 from J, leaving 25 bases between them. Looked up from germline, CDR1 is SGHVS and CDR2 is FNYEAQ. Here the CDR3 DNA reads TGTGCCAGCAGCTTAGCGAAATTTCCTGTGACAGCATTTCCGTATGGCTACACCTTC. Translation gives CASSLAKFPVTAFPYGYTF.